One and the same sample provided the 3 T cell receptor beta chains below, sequenced in a study of blood T cells in healthy people across ages. A J-beta primer mix and a sample-barcoded 5' primer were used in a second PCR of roughly 7 to 12 cycles. TCRdb reanalysed the 5' RACE reads using MiXCR and keeps one entry per CDR3 protein. The table records around 620,000 distinct CDR3 sequences, 27% of them present only once. The sample comprised blood. All receptors come from a woman aged 70-85 years in good health.

This chain uses TRBV11-2 with TRBJ2-1; 7 bases fit TRBD1. The germline V gene has CDR1 SGHAT and CDR2 FQNNGV. Trimming took 8 bases from V and 7 from J; bases not matched to a gene: 11. There are 14 residues in the CDR3. The CDR3 protein is CASARGLAGNEQFF. CDR3 coding DNA: TGTGCCAGCGCGAGGGGGCTAGCCGGAAATGAGCAGTTCTTC.

The V call is TRBV15, the J call TRBJ2-7, with 9 bases that match TRBD1. The V gene end was trimmed by 2 bases and the J gene end by 3 bases; junction bases not matched to a gene: 8. There are 16 residues in the CDR3. Germline lookup yields CDR1 LNHNV and CDR2 YYDKDF (reference sequence). The CDR3 loop reads CATSRSTGTGFYEQYF. CDR3 sequence (DNA): TGTGCCACCAGCAGATCCACCGGGACAGGGTTCTACGAGCAGTACTTC.

This clonotype was detected once. The V call is TRBV5-1, the J call TRBJ1-1; D unclear. Germline V gene sequence: CDR1 SGHRS, CDR2 YFSETQ. V was clipped by 2 bases and J by 1 base, with 6 bases between them. This CDR3 spans 13 amino acids. CDR3 amino acids: CASSFPPNTEAFF. The CDR3 DNA sequence: TGCGCCAGCAGCTTCCCCCCGAACACTGAAGCTTTCTTT.